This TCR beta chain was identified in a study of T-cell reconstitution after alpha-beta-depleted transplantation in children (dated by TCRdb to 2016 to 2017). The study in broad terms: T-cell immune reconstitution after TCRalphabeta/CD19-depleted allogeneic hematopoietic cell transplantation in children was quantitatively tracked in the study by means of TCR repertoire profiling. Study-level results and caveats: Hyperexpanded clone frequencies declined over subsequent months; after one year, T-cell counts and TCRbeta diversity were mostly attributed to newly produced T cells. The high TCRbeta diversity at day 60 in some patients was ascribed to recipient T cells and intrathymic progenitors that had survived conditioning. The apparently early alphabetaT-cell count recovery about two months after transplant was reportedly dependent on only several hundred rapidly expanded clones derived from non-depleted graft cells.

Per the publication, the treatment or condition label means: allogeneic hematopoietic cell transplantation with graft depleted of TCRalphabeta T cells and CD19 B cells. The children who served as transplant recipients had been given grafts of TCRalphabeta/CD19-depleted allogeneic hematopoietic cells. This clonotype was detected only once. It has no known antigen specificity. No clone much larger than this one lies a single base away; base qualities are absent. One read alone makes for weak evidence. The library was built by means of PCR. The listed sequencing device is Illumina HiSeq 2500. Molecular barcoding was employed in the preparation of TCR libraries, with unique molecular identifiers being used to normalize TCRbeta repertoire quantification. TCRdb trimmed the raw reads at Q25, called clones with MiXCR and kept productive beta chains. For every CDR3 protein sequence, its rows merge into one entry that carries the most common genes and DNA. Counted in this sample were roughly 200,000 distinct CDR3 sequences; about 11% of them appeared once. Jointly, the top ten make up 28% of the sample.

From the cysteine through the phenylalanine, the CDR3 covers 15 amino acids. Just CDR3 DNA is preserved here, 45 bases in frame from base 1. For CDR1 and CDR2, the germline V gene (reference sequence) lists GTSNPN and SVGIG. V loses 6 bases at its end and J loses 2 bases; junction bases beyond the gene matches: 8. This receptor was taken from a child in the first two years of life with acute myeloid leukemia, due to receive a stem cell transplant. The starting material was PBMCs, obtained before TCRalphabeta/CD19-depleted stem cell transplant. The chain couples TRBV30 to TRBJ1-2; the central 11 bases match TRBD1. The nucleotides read TGTGCCTGCCCGGACAGGGGGCTGGAGAACTATGGCTACACCTTC. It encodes CACPDRGLENYGYTF. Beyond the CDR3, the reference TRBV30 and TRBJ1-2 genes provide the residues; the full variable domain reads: SQTIHQWPATLVQPVGSPLSLECTVEGTSNPNLYWYRQAAGRGLQLLFYSVGIGQISSEVPQNLSASRPQDRQFILSSKKLLLSDSGFYLCACPDRGLENYGYTFGSGTRLTVV.